Detailed here is one TCR beta chain. The J segment lost 5 bases and the V segment lost 3 bases, leaving 5 bases of the junction unmatched. The CDR3 runs to 14 residues. Germline CDR1 MNHEY, CDR2 SVGEGT. These data originate in a study of blood T cell repertoires in COVID-19. Repertoires were generated with immunoSEQ multiplex PCR, while TCRdb's copy carries only in-frame clones and drops some. Counted here are some 490,000 clones, 70% to 90% occurring once; the ten biggest clones make up 3.2%. The receptor's source is a human donor in a cohort sampled during active COVID-19. The V gene is TRBV6-2 or TRBV6-3, the J gene TRBJ2-7, with 9 bases fitting TRBD2. The sample comprised peripheral blood. CDR3 sequence: CASSYGTSHDEQYF. CDR3 DNA: TGTGCCAGCAGTTATGGGACTAGCCACGACGAGCAGTACTTC.